What follows are 15 T cell receptor beta chains derived from one specimen sequenced in a study of ipilimumab plus nivolumab after autologous stem cell transplantation. Some clones are missing from TCRdb's copy, which holds only in-frame ones; the method was immunoSEQ multiplex PCR. The sample lists about 84,000 clones, about 83% occurring once. Sequencing was performed on PBMCs, taken in a trial of ipilimumab plus nivolumab as post-transplant consolidation. All receptors derive from a male donor with diffuse large B-cell lymphoma.

This clone was seen a single time. The J gene is TRBJ2-5, the V gene TRBV6-5; TRBD2 is a possible D gene (6 bases). CDR3 size: 15 residues. The V end was cut by 3 bases, the J end by 6 bases, with 17 bases between. In germline, CDR1 is MNHEY, CDR2 SVGAGI. The CDR3 here is CASSYGGTGIKTQYF. CDR3 sequence (DNA): TGTGCCAGCAGTTATGGAGGGACGGGAATCAAGACCCAGTACTTC.

V gene TRBV7-2 combines with J gene TRBJ1-1; 10 nucleotides line up with TRBD1. Trimming cost V 6 bases and J 5 bases; bases outside gene matches: 6. Germline V lookup: CDR1 SGHTA, CDR2 FQGNSA. This CDR3 region has 14 residues. This chain's CDR3 is CASRRDRGGTEAFF. The CDR3 nucleotides are TGTGCCAGCAGACGGGACAGGGGTGGAACTGAAGCTTTCTTT.

The rearrangement uses TRBV7-2 and TRBJ2-3, with TRBD2 matching 7 bases. V was pared by 3 bases and J by 7 bases, with 7 bases of the junction left unmatched. CDR1 is SGHTA, CDR2 FQGNSA, per germline. This CDR3 is 14 amino acids long. CDR3 bases: TGTGCCAGCAGCTTGGGGGGGAACTCGAATACGCAGTATTTT. The encoded protein is CASSLGGNSNTQYF.

The chain has TRBV7-9 and TRBJ2-7; D uncertain. V lost 6 bases and J 7 bases, leaving 10 bases between the germline ends. The CDR3 has 11 residues. CDR1 is SEHNR and CDR2 is FQNEAQ in the germline V gene (reference sequence). The DNA for the CDR3 is TGTGCCAGCAGGGGCGAGTGGGAGCAGTACTTC. Translation: CASRGEWEQYF.

The rearrangement links TRBV5-4 to TRBJ2-5, with 14 nucleotides matching TRBD2. The ends lost 4 bases at V and 2 bases at J; junction bases unmatched: 7. CDR3 size: 17 residues. The V gene's germline CDR1 is SGHNT and CDR2 YYREEE (reference sequence). CDR3 region: CASSPGLAGGTQETQYF. The CDR3, as DNA: TGTGCCAGCAGCCCTGGACTAGCGGGGGGCACACAAGAGACCCAGTACTTC.

The chain uses TRBV5-1 and TRBJ1-2; 9 positions match TRBD1. The length of the CDR3 is 14 residues. Germline CDR1 SGHRS, CDR2 YFSETQ. Trimming took 4 bases from V and 5 from J; bases not matched to a gene: 6. The CDR3 coding sequence is TGCGCCAGCAGCACACAGGGGGCGCAGTATGGCTACACCTTC. Translating gives CASSTQGAQYGYTF.

CDR3 sequence: CASSSQGQGAGELFF. Written as DNA, the CDR3 is TGTGCCAGTAGTTCCCAGGGACAGGGGGCCGGGGAGCTGTTTTTT. The chain links TRBV19 to TRBJ2-2; 11 positions agree with TRBD1. This CDR3 spans 15 amino acids. V lost 5 bases and J lost 6; bases outside the gene matches: 5. CDR1 is LNHDA, CDR2 SQIVND, per germline (reference sequence).

This chain joins TRBV5-4 and TRBJ2-1; unclear D gene. CDR1 and CDR2 (germline): SGHNT, YYREEE (reference sequence). The CDR3 has 15 residues. Trimming stripped 4 bases from V and 0 bases from J, with 11 bases between. Here the CDR3 reads CASSRRRSSYNEQFF. CDR3 nucleotide sequence: TGTGCCAGCAGCCGGCGACGGAGCTCCTACAATGAGCAGTTCTTC.

This chain connects TRBV5-4 to TRBJ2-4; maybe TRBD2 (6 bases). CDR1 and CDR2 (germline): SGHNT, YYREEE (reference sequence). The CDR3 consists of 18 residues. Trimming pared 2 bases from V and 0 bases from J, leaving 18 bases between. CDR3 nucleotide sequence: TGTGCCAGCAGCTTAACTAGCCTGATCTCTCCAGCCAAAAACATTCAGTACTTC. It is translated as CASSLTSLISPAKNIQYF.

The DNA of the CDR3 is TGTGCCAGCAGCTTGACCACAGGGCTTGTACGGAACGAGCAGTACTTC. It codes for CASSLTTGLVRNEQYF. V is TRBV7-9 and J is TRBJ2-7; tentatively, D is TRBD1 (6 bases). V dropped 3 bases and J dropped 5 bases, with 20 bases sitting between them. CDR3 length: 16 residues. Germline V lookup: CDR1 SEHNR, CDR2 FQNEAQ (reference sequence).

The V gene is TRBV5-4, the J gene TRBJ2-7, with 8 bases that match TRBD1. CDR1 and CDR2 from the germline V gene are SGHNT and YYREEE (reference sequence). This CDR3 spans 16 amino acids. V shed 4 bases, J shed 4 bases, and the junction held 13 bases outside the gene matches. The CDR3 sequence: CASSTGTGTSLYEQYF. CDR3 sequence (DNA): TGTGCCAGCAGCACCGGGACAGGAACCTCCCTATACGAGCAGTACTTC.

This rearrangement joins TRBV7-8 to TRBJ1-6; tentatively, D is TRBD1 (5 bases). CDR1 is SGHVS and CDR2 is FQNEAQ in the germline V gene. V lost 5 bases, J lost 11 bases, and 19 bases lay in between. There are 15 residues in the CDR3. CDR3 in amino acids: CASSLQGGSGPPLHF. The CDR3 region has the DNA TGTGCCAGCAGCCTCCAGGGAGGTTCCGGGCCACCCCTCCACTTT.

The genes are TRBV16 and TRBJ1-1; D not resolved. Trimming removed 0 bases at V and 1 base at J, with 3 bases between. Germline-derived CDR1 and CDR2 are KGHSY and FQNENV. CDR3 length equals 13 residues. In nucleotides, the CDR3 is TGTGCCAGCAGCCAATCACGGAACACTGAAGCTTTCTTT. Residues: CASSQSRNTEAFF.

This chain joins TRBV7-8 and TRBJ2-1; D may be TRBD2 (6 bases). The germline gives CDR1 SGHVS, CDR2 FQNEAQ. The CDR3 consists of 14 residues. V gave up 2 bases and J gave up 6 bases, with 11 bases separating them. The DNA of the CDR3 is TGTGCCAGCAGCTTAAGGAGGGAAGTCAATGAGCAGTTCTTC. Protein: CASSLRREVNEQFF.

This clone was detected only once. V usage is TRBV23-1 and J usage is TRBJ2-6; maybe TRBD1 (5 bases). TRBV23-1 has ORF status, its function being uncertain. The CDR3 covers 16 residues. V was trimmed by 6 bases and J by 0 bases, leaving 12 bases between them. In nucleotides, the CDR3 is TGCGCCAGCAGCACCGACAGTTTCTCTGGGGCCAACGTCCTGACTTTC. The encoded protein is CASSTDSFSGANVLTF.